This is a list of T cell receptor beta chains from one sample in a study of blood T cell repertoires in COVID-19. Generated by immunoSEQ multiplex PCR, the TCRdb table keeps only in-frame clones and is missing some. The sample has about 140,000 clones; around 90% are singletons. The material sequenced was peripheral blood. These receptors all come from a woman between 55 and 75 years old with acute or convalescent COVID-19. The CDR3 runs from the conserved cysteine through the conserved F or W. D genes are given only for firm matches. Clone size, where shown, is once, few, many, or a class for clones that have expanded.

-,TRBJ1-4,TRBV5-8,-,CASSPGDLIATNEKLFF,TGTGCCAGCAGCCCGGGGGACCTGATTGCAACTAATGAAAAACTGTTTTTT
-,TRBJ2-4,TRBV9,TRBD2,CASSSLTSGGLQYF,TGTGCCAGCAGCTCCCTGACTAGCGGGGGGCTACAGTACTTC
few,TRBJ2-7,TRBV2,TRBD2,CASSVGTSGGREQYF,TGTGCCAGCAGCGTCGGGACTAGCGGGGGGAGGGAGCAGTACTTC
once,TRBJ1-5,TRBV6-4,-,CASSDEIGQPQHF,TGTGCCAGCAGTGACGAGATTGGTCAGCCCCAGCATTTT
-,TRBJ2-5,TRBV18,TRBD1,CASSPRVTGSLVETQYF,TGTGCCAGCTCACCAAGAGTGACAGGGAGTTTGGTTGAGACCCAGTACTTC
-,TRBJ2-3,TRBV6-5,-,CASTRGLSRADTQYF,TGTGCCAGTACTCGCGGGCTGTCGAGAGCAGATACGCAGTATTTT
-,TRBJ2-3,TRBV5-1,TRBD2,CASSPGLAGVDTQYF,TGCGCCAGCAGCCCGGGACTAGCGGGGGTAGATACGCAGTATTTT
-,TRBJ1-1,TRBV28,-,CASNQGTVMREAFF,TGTGCCAGCAATCAGGGTACAGTGATGCGAGAAGCTTTCTTT
-,TRBJ2-3,TRBV4-3,-,CASSQGLVSDTQYF,TGCGCCAGCAGCCAAGGTCTAGTTTCAGATACGCAGTATTTT
-,TRBJ1-1,TRBV7-9,-,CASSLLMSGGTEAFF,TGTGCCAGCAGCTTATTAATGAGCGGGGGGACTGAAGCTTTCTTT
-,TRBJ1-1,TRBV7-9,TRBD1,CASSLGQESTEAFF,TGTGCCAGCAGCCTGGGACAGGAGTCCACTGAAGCTTTCTTT
-,TRBJ1-1,TRBV7-2,TRBD1,CASSLGLRDRGAEAFF,TGTGCCAGCAGCTTAGGGCTCCGGGACAGGGGCGCTGAAGCTTTCTTT
-,TRBJ1-5,TRBV10-3,-,CATRQDNSNQPQHF,TGTGCCACCCGACAGGACAATAGCAATCAGCCCCAGCATTTT
-,TRBJ1-2,TRBV29-1,-,CSVARDILGNYGYTF,TGCAGCGTTGCCCGGGACATCCTAGGGAACTATGGCTACACCTTC
-,TRBJ1-6,TRBV5-5,-,CASSPNAGSNSPLHF,TGTGCCAGCAGCCCCAATGCGGGTTCGAATTCACCCCTCCACTTT
-,TRBJ2-7,TRBV5-1,TRBD1,CASRGQGHYEQYF,TGCGCCAGCAGGGGACAGGGTCACTACGAGCAGTACTTC
-,TRBJ2-1,TRBV7-9,TRBD2,CASSLGGGRPRAFF,TGTGCCAGCAGCTTAGGGGGAGGGAGGCCCAGGGCGTTCTTC
-,TRBJ1-3,TRBV5-1,-,CASSPEEGTGNTIYF,TGCGCCAGCAGCCCGGAGGAGGGGACTGGAAACACCATATATTTT
-,TRBJ2-2,TRBV7-8,TRBD2,CASSLTSGGTGELFF,TGTGCCAGCAGCCTGACTAGCGGGGGTACCGGGGAGCTGTTTTTT
-,TRBJ1-6,TRBV5-6,-,CASSPDSRRRSSPLHF,TGTGCCAGCAGCCCGGACAGCCGGCGGAGGTCTTCACCCCTCCACTTT
-,TRBJ2-5,TRBV6-6,TRBD2,CASATSGGAETQYF,TGTGCCAGCGCGACTAGCGGGGGGGCGGAGACCCAGTACTTC
-,TRBJ2-2,TRBV7-2,-,CASSLDRNTGELFF,TGTGCCAGCAGCTTGGACAGAAACACCGGGGAGCTGTTTTTT
-,TRBJ1-6,TRBV1,-,CTSSQEIGDRDNSPLHF,TGCACCAGCAGCCAAGAAATAGGGGACAGGGATAATTCACCCCTCCACTTT
-,TRBJ2-5,TRBV9,-,CASSGPGGSGQETQYF,TGTGCCAGCAGCGGACCAGGTGGTAGCGGCCAAGAGACCCAGTACTTC
-,TRBJ1-2,TRBV18,-,CASSPTGVDGYTF,TGTGCCAGCTCACCAACGGGAGTGGATGGCTACACCTTC
-,TRBJ2-7,TRBV3-1/TRBV3-2,TRBD1,CASRTRQGEVDEQYF,TGTGCCAGCAGAACAAGACAGGGTGAAGTCGACGAGCAGTACTTC